One TCR beta chain is described in this entry. The antigen is not known. This sample stems from a study of OX40 agonist ivuxolimab in advanced cancers. Study-level results: Expanded clones tended on average to be more numerous among CD8+ T cells than CD4+.

CDR3 length: 15 amino acids. Trimming removed 3 bases from V and 0 bases from J, with 11 bases in between. Per the germline V gene, CDR1 is LNHDA and CDR2 is SQIVND (reference sequence). The protocol was immunoSEQ multiplex PCR, while the TCRdb copy is restricted to in-frame clones and leaves out a portion. The sample includes around 97,000 clones, 84% of them seen just once. The V and J genes are TRBV19 and TRBJ1-2; D is ambiguous. The input for sequencing was CD4+ or CD8+ T cells sorted from blood, taken in a trial of the OX40 agonist ivuxolimab. The receptor was derived from an adult with an advanced solid tumor such as melanoma, head and neck, liver or kidney cancer. The CDR3 DNA reads as TGTGCCAGTAGTATGGCGGGGAACTCTAACTATGGCTACACCTTC. Its protein is CASSMAGNSNYGYTF.